The 31 T cell receptor beta chains below all came from one sample that was sequenced in a study of T cells after somatic rescue of genetic block. Measured with immunoSEQ multiplex PCR; TCRdb has only the in-frame clones, and not every one. In the table there are about 110,000 clones, about nine tenths of which are singletons. The source material was peripheral blood mononuclear cells (PBMCs). Receptors were obtained from a woman under 30.

The rearrangement joins TRBV7-7 to TRBJ1-5, with 7 bases aligning to TRBD1. Germline trimming cut 9 bases from V and 7 bases from J; bases unmatched to any gene: 15. This CDR3 comprises 15 residues. In germline, CDR1 is SSHAT, CDR2 FNYEAQ (reference sequence). In nucleotides, the CDR3 is TGTGCCAGTCTCGGGCAGGGGGGCCCTAAACAGCCCCAGCATTTT. It is translated as CASLGQGGPKQPQHF. The whole variable domain, filled in from reference TRBV7-7 and TRBJ1-5, reads GAGVSQSPRYKVTKRGQDVTLRCDPISSHATLYWYQQALGQGPEFLTYFNYEAQPDKSGLPSDRFSAERPEGSISTLTIQRTEQRDSAMYRCASLGQGGPKQPQHFGDGTRLSIL.

This clone was seen a few times. The rearrangement links TRBV11-3 to TRBJ1-1; 7 bases fit TRBD1. In germline, CDR1 is SGHNT, CDR2 YENEEA. The CDR3 has 12 amino acids. The V segment lost 4 bases and the J segment 11 bases; nucleotides outside the gene matches: 7. As DNA, the CDR3 is TGTGCCAGCAGCTCCCGGGACAGTAGTGCTTTCTTT. This gives the protein CASSSRDSSAFF.

The chain uses TRBV6-1 and TRBJ2-7, with D possibly matching TRBD1 (5 bases). The V gene's germline CDR1 is MNHNS and CDR2 SASEGT. V lost 6 bases and J lost 0, with 15 bases in between. The CDR3 has 15 residues. The CDR3 DNA follows: TGTGCCAGCAGAGTAGACAGTCTGTCCTCCTACGAGCAGTACTTC. Amino acid sequence: CASRVDSLSSYEQYF.

This rearrangement joins TRBV7-2 to TRBJ1-5; no clear D gene. The V gene's germline CDR1 is SGHTA and CDR2 FQGNSA. V lost 3 bases and J lost 0, with 3 bases in between. This CDR3 is 13 amino acids long. The CDR3 spells CASSLSSNQPQHF. DNA of the CDR3: TGTGCCAGCAGCTTGTCTAGCAATCAGCCCCAGCATTTT.

The V call is TRBV5-1, the J call TRBJ1-3; no clear D. The CDR3 has 15 residues. Germline-derived CDR1 and CDR2 are SGHRS and YFSETQ. Trimming pared 4 bases from V and 6 bases from J, leaving 17 bases between. In DNA form, the CDR3 reads TGCGCCAGCAGCCCAATGCCCGGGGTGCTAAACACCATATATTTT. Translating it yields CASSPMPGVLNTIYF.

The chain couples TRBV7-8 to TRBJ2-2; unclear D gene. This CDR3 has 15 amino acids. The germline CDR1 and CDR2 sequences are SGHVS and FQNEAQ. Trimming took 5 bases from V and 5 from J, leaving 15 bases between them. The CDR3 DNA reads TGTGCCAGCAGCGCAGACCTGGGTCCAACCGGGGAGCTGTTTTTT. Translating it yields CASSADLGPTGELFF. The variable domain in full, with the rest retrieved from reference TRBV7-8 and TRBJ2-2, is GAGVSQSPRYKVAKRGQDVALRCDPISGHVSLFWYQQALGQGPEFLTYFQNEAQLDKSGLPSDRFFAERPEGSVSTLKIQRTQQEDSAVYLCASSADLGPTGELFFGEGSRLTVL.

The rearrangement joins TRBV4-1 to TRBJ1-5; 8 bases map to TRBD1. V was clipped by 1 base and J by 5 bases; unmatched bases: 7. Germline CDR1 and CDR2: MGHRA and YSYEKL. CDR3 length equals 16 residues. CDR3 in DNA: TGCGCCAGCAGCCAAGGGGGGGACAGGCTATATCAGCCCCAGCATTTT. This encodes CASSQGGDRLYQPQHF.

This chain connects TRBV10-3 to TRBJ1-3; D gene ambiguous. This CDR3 has 15 residues. V lost 0 bases, J lost 3 bases, and 9 bases lay in between. Per the germline V gene, CDR1 is ENHRY and CDR2 is SYGVKD. In DNA form, the CDR3 reads TGTGCCATCAGTGAGTCGGCGGGGAGTGGAAACACCATATATTTT. Protein product: CAISESAGSGNTIYF.

The chain is built from TRBV19 and TRBJ1-6; possibly TRBD1 for D (6 bases). V was trimmed by 6 bases and J by 9 bases, leaving 12 bases between them. The CDR3 consists of 13 residues. Per germline, CDR1 LNHDA and CDR2 SQIVND (reference sequence). The CDR3 DNA reads as TGTGCCAGTAGCCAGGGGCCCCCTTCACCCCTCCACTTT. Translated, it gives CASSQGPPSPLHF.

On this clone: Distinct nucleotide sequences in the sample also encode this CDR3. V gene TRBV5-6 combines with J gene TRBJ1-2, with D maybe TRBD1 (5 bases). CDR1 and CDR2 from the germline V gene are SGHDT and YYEEEE. The CDR3 spans 12 residues. V gave up 3 bases and J gave up 4 bases, with 7 bases separating them. The CDR3 DNA reads TGTGCCAGCAGCTCACAGGTCTATGGCTACACCTTC. It translates to CASSSQVYGYTF.

The genes are TRBV19 and TRBJ2-5; D uncertain. The CDR3 sequence is 16 residues long. V dropped 4 bases and J dropped 2 bases, with 17 bases sitting between them. The germline V gene encodes CDR1 LNHDA and CDR2 SQIVND (reference sequence). This CDR3 is CASSTHPAFGQETQYF. CDR3 nucleotides: TGTGCCAGTAGTACCCACCCCGCATTTGGGCAAGAGACCCAGTACTTC.

V usage is TRBV5-4 and J usage is TRBJ1-4; D possibly corresponds to TRBD1 (6 bases). This CDR3 spans 14 amino acids. In germline, CDR1 is SGHNT, CDR2 YYREEE (reference sequence). The V and J ends lost 9 bases and 7 bases respectively, with 19 bases between them. The CDR3: CATHGGGAREKLFF. CDR3 coding DNA: TGTGCCACACATGGTGGGGGGGCTCGTGAAAAACTGTTTTTT.

The chain couples TRBV7-9 to TRBJ1-6, with 9 bases fitting TRBD1. Unmatched junction bases numbered 5, after V lost 3 bases and J lost 8 bases. This CDR3 is 15 amino acids long. Per germline, CDR1 SEHNR and CDR2 FQNEAQ (reference sequence). The DNA for the CDR3 is TGTGCCAGCAGCTTCCGGGACAGGGAATATTCACCCCTCCACTTT. Protein product: CASSFRDREYSPLHF.

This chain uses TRBV4-3 with TRBJ2-1; 8 bases align to TRBD2. V lost 0 bases, J lost 7 bases, and 11 bases stayed unmatched. The CDR3 is 17 amino acids. The germline CDR1 and CDR2 sequences are LGHNA and YSLEER. CDR3 coding DNA: TGCGCCAGCAGCCAAGACCGCGGGGGGCCCCTCCGGAATGAGCAGTTCTTC. It specifies CASSQDRGGPLRNEQFF.

The CDR3 bases are TGTGCCAGCAGCTTCCCTTTCGGGGACAGGAACGAGCAGTACTTC. It codes for CASSFPFGDRNEQYF. V and J are TRBV5-6 and TRBJ2-7; 8 nucleotides match TRBD1. This CDR3 is built from 15 residues. CDR1 SGHDT and CDR2 YYEEEE come from the germline V gene. V was pared by 2 bases and J by 5 bases, with 9 bases of the junction left unmatched.

This rearrangement joins TRBV5-6 to TRBJ1-4; D possibly corresponds to TRBD1 (5 bases). Germline V lookup: CDR1 SGHDT, CDR2 YYEEEE. The CDR3 extends over 15 amino acids. V gave up 4 bases and J gave up 0 bases, with 10 bases separating them. Written as DNA, the CDR3 is TGTGCCAGCAGCGTGAGGGACCCAACTAATGAAAAACTGTTTTTT. As protein: CASSVRDPTNEKLFF. The complete variable domain, with remaining parts taken from reference TRBV5-6 and TRBJ1-4, reads DAGVTQSPTHLIKTRGQQVTLRCSPKSGHDTVSWYQQALGQGPQFIFQYYEEEERQRGNFPDRFSGHQFPNYSSELNVNALLLGDSALYLCASSVRDPTNEKLFFGSGTQLSVL.

This clone was seen once. The rearrangement uses TRBV5-4 and TRBJ2-3; 8 nucleotides align to TRBD1. The trim removed 4 bases at V and 5 bases at J, leaving 9 bases unmatched. The germline V gene has CDR1 SGHNT and CDR2 YYREEE (reference sequence). The CDR3 consists of 15 residues. CDR3 DNA sequence: TGTGCCAGCAGCACGGACAGGGTGATGGGAGATACGCAGTATTTT. The encoded protein is CASSTDRVMGDTQYF. Full variable domain (outside the CDR3, taken from reference TRBV5-4 and TRBJ2-3): ETGVTQSPTHLIKTRGQQVTLRCSSQSGHNTVSWYQQALGQGPQFIFQYYREEENGRGNFPPRFSGLQFPNYSSELNVNALELDDSALYLCASSTDRVMGDTQYFGPGTRLTVL.

The chain joins TRBV6-6 to TRBJ1-1; D remains ambiguous. The germline V gene encodes CDR1 MNHNY and CDR2 SVGAGI (reference sequence). The CDR3 runs 12 residues. V lost 3 bases to trimming and J lost 4 bases, with 6 bases between them. The CDR3: CASSYLSTEAFF. DNA of the CDR3: TGTGCCAGCAGTTATCTATCCACTGAAGCTTTCTTT.

The rearrangement links TRBV5-6 to TRBJ2-3; tentatively, D is TRBD2 (7 bases). The CDR3 consists of 15 residues. CDR1 is SGHDT, CDR2 YYEEEE, per germline. V dropped 0 bases and J dropped 2 bases, with 10 bases sitting between them. The CDR3 reads CASSLARGATDTQYF. In DNA form, the CDR3 reads TGTGCCAGCAGCTTGGCCCGGGGGGCCACAGATACGCAGTATTTT.

This clone has just a few counts. This chain joins TRBV4-3 and TRBJ2-7; weak D call: TRBD1 (6 bases). Trimming shortened V by 0 bases and J by 1 base, and 13 bases separated the two germline ends. This CDR3 region has 16 residues. Germline V lookup: CDR1 LGHNA, CDR2 YSLEER. The CDR3 bases are TGCGCCAGCAGCCAAGATGAGGGAACAGGGTCCTACGAGCAGTACTTC. Translated, it gives CASSQDEGTGSYEQYF.

This clone was found once. The V and J genes are TRBV7-9 and TRBJ2-7, with D unclear. CDR1 and CDR2 (germline): SEHNR, FQNEAQ (reference sequence). The CDR3 is 15 residues long. V dropped 5 bases and J dropped 2 bases, with 16 bases sitting between them. The CDR3 region has the DNA TGTGCCAGCAGCCCCGAGGTAGGGCATCCCTACGAGCAGTACTTC. Protein: CASSPEVGHPYEQYF.

The rearrangement links TRBV6-5 to TRBJ1-2, with no clear D. V lost 0 bases and J lost 2, with 10 bases in between. This CDR3 spans 15 amino acids. The V gene's germline CDR1 is MNHEY and CDR2 SVGAGI. The CDR3 sequence: CASSYSAAGNYGYTF. The CDR3 DNA reads as TGTGCCAGCAGTTACTCGGCGGCAGGAAACTATGGCTACACCTTC.

This chain joins TRBV9 and TRBJ2-3, with no clear D. With 4 bases removed from V and 0 bases from J, the gap between germline ends came to 9 bases. CDR1 SGDLS and CDR2 YYNGEE come from the germline V gene. The length of the CDR3 is 14 residues. The CDR3 sequence: CASSPQTSTDTQYF. The CDR3 DNA is TGTGCCAGCAGCCCTCAAACGAGCACAGATACGCAGTATTTT.

The chain employs TRBV5-1 and TRBJ2-1, with 7 bases that match TRBD1. The V gene end was trimmed by 0 bases and the J gene end by 3 bases; junction bases not matched to a gene: 6. CDR1 and CDR2 (germline): SGHRS, YFSETQ. CDR3 length: 16 residues. The CDR3 sequence: CASSLVLTGSYNEQFF. As DNA, the CDR3 is TGCGCCAGCAGCTTGGTTCTGACAGGGAGCTACAATGAGCAGTTCTTC.

V is TRBV6-1 and J is TRBJ2-1; 8 bases map to TRBD2. The V gene's germline CDR1 is MNHNS and CDR2 SASEGT. V trimming: 3 bases; J trimming: 0 bases; junction bases outside the gene matches: 13. The CDR3 loop spans 19 amino acids. The CDR3: CASSDPASGLPSSYNEQFF. CDR3 nucleotides: TGTGCCAGCAGTGATCCAGCTAGCGGGCTTCCCAGCTCCTACAATGAGCAGTTCTTC.

The genes are TRBV6-4 and TRBJ1-6; 10 bases are shared with TRBD1. CDR1 MRHNA and CDR2 SNTAGT come from the germline V gene. Germline trimming cut 0 bases from V and 7 bases from J; bases unmatched to any gene: 3. The CDR3 has 16 amino acids. DNA for the CDR3: TGTGCCAGCAGTGACTCGCCGGGACAGGGGAATTCACCCCTCCACTTT. Its protein is CASSDSPGQGNSPLHF.

The rearrangement joins TRBV9 to TRBJ2-1, with 9 bases identical to TRBD1. Germline assignment: CDR1 SGDLS and CDR2 YYNGEE. V dropped 0 bases and J dropped 7; count of bases not matched to a gene: 5. The CDR3 runs to 15 residues. CDR3 in amino acids: CASSVGGQGWNEQFF. The CDR3 DNA reads as TGTGCCAGCAGCGTAGGAGGACAGGGGTGGAATGAGCAGTTCTTC.

The V and J genes are TRBV11-1 and TRBJ2-7, with 7 bases matching TRBD1. The CDR3 is 13 residues long. Germline V lookup: CDR1 SGHAT, CDR2 FQDESV (reference sequence). V lost 3 bases and J lost 4; bases outside the gene matches: 3. This CDR3 is CASSFGQEYEQYF. The CDR3 DNA reads TGTGCCAGCAGCTTTGGACAGGAGTACGAGCAGTACTTC.

The CDR3 DNA follows: TGCGCCAGCAGCGTGACAGGGGGCAAAGTAGGGGCTAATGAAAAACTGTTTTTT. It yields the protein CASSVTGGKVGANEKLFF. This chain links TRBV5-1 with TRBJ1-4; TRBD1 agrees at 10 bases. V lost 4 bases to trimming and J lost 3 bases; unmatched junction nucleotides: 12. Germline CDR1 and CDR2: SGHRS and YFSETQ. The length of the CDR3 is 18 residues.

The V gene is TRBV11-2, the J gene TRBJ2-2; 7 bases line up with TRBD2. V gave up 2 bases and J gave up 5 bases; unmatched junction bases: 8. Germline CDR1 SGHAT, CDR2 FQNNGV. The CDR3 sequence is 16 residues long. This chain's CDR3 is CASSLPPQGGTGELFF. The DNA of the CDR3 is TGTGCCAGCAGCTTACCCCCCCAGGGAGGGACCGGGGAGCTGTTTTTT.

The table lists this clone with a few counts. The CDR3 here is CASSPGGIPNQPQHF. CDR3 DNA sequence: TGTGCCAGCTCACCAGGCGGGATCCCGAATCAGCCCCAGCATTTT. The chain employs TRBV18 and TRBJ1-5, with unresolved D. This CDR3 region has 15 residues. CDR1 is KGHSH, CDR2 LQKENI, per germline. The V end lost 2 bases, the J end lost 4 bases, and 12 bases lay between the germline ends.